The source of this T cell receptor (beta chain) is a study of T cells in women clearing cervical HPV infection. Study summary: Cases were women with histologically confirmed HPV16-related CIN3 or worse, including 2 invasive cancers.

The CDR3 loop spans 18 amino acids. V gave up 0 bases and J gave up 9 bases; unmatched junction bases: 14. Germline CDR1 reads SGHVS; CDR2 reads FNYEAQ. TCR beta CDR3 amplified by multiplex PCR from about 1,100 ng genomic DNA. Sequencing was performed with immunoSEQ multiplex PCR; in TCRdb, only in-frame clones are kept and a portion is missing. The data include 20,000 to 25,000 clones; the top ten clones carry about 6%. Of note for this clone: Its target is not known. Read sequence stops 3 residues before the CDR3 end, and the germline J gene provides the missing end.

General study points: Each sample's T-cell count was unknown, possibly confounding richness.

Input material: blood buffy coat. The chain has TRBV7-6 and TRBJ2-1, with 10 positions matching TRBD2. The clonotype comes from a woman between 18 and 69 years old with a cervical HPV16 infection that either progressed to CIN3+ or cleared (not recorded which). CDR3 region: CASSLAEEGGSGRIEQFF. Partial CDR3 DNA: TGTGCCAGCAGCTTAGCGGAGGAGGGAGGTAGCGGGAGGATTGAG.